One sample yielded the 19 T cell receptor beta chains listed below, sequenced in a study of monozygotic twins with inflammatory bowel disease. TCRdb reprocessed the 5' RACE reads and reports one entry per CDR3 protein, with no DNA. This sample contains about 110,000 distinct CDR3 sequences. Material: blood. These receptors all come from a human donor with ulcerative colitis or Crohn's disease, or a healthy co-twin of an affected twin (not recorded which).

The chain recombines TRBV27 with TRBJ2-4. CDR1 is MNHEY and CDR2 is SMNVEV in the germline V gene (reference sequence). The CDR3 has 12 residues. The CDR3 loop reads CASSMDGNIQYF.

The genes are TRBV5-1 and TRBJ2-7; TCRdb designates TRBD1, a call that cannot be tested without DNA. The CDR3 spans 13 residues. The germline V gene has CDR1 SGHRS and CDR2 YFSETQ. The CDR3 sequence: CASSLRGTYEQYF.

This CDR3 is CSAWGRRRNEKLFF. J is TRBJ1-4 and V is TRBV20-1; as DNA is missing, the TRBD1 call by TCRdb cannot be tested. There are 14 residues in the CDR3. CDR1 is DFQATT and CDR2 is SNEGSKA in the germline V gene (reference sequence).

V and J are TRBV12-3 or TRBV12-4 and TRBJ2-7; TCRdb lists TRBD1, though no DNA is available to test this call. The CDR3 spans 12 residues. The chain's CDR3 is CASSLGGPEQYF.

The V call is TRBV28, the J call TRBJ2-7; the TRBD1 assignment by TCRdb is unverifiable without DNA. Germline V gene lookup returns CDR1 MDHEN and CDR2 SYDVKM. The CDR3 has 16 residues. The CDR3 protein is CASSLETGMASYEQYF.

The CDR3: CSARSSGRDSAKNIQYF. This rearrangement joins TRBV20-1 to TRBJ2-4; without DNA, the TCRdb call of TRBD2 cannot be checked. The germline gives CDR1 DFQATT, CDR2 SNEGSKA (reference sequence). The CDR3 sequence is 17 residues long.

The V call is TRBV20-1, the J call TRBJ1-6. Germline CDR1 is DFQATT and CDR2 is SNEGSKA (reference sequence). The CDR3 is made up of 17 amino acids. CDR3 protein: CSARDMSESSYNSPLHF.

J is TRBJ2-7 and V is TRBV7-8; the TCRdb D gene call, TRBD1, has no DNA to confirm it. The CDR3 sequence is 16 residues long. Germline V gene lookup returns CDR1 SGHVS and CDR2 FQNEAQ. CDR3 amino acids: CASSPGRPRGTYEQYF.

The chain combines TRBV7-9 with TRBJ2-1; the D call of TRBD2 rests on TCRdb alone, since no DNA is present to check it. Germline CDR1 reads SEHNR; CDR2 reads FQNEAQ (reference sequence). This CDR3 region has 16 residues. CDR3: CASRAGATGSYNEQFF.

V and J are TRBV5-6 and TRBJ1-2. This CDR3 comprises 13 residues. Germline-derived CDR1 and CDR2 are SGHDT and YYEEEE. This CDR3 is CASSFGLRNGYTF.

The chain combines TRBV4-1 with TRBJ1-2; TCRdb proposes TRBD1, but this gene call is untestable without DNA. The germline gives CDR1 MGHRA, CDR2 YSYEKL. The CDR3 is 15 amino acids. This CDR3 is CASSQVPGASRSYTF.

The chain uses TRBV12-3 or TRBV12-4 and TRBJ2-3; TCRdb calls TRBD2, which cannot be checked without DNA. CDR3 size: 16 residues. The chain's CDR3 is CASSRGLAGPVDTQYF.

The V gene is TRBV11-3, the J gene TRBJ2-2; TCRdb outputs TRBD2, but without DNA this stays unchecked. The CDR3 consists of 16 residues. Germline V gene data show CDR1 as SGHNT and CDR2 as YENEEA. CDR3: CASSFTSGTNTGELFF.

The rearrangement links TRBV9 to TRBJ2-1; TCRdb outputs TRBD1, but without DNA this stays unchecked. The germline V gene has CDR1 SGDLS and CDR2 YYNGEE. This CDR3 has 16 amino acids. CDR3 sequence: CASSPTWGTGVDEQFF.

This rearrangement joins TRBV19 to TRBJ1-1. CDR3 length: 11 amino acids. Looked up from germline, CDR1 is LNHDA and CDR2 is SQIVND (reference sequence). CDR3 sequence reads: CATSMNTEAFF.

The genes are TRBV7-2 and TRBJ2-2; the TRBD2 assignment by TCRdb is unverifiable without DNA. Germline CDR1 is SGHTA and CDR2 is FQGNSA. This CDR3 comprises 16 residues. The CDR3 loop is CASSFLAGWSTGELFF.

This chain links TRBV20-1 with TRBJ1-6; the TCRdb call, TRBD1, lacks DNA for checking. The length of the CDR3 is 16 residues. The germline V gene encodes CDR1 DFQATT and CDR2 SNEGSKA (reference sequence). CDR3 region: CSARPPTGELGSPLHF.

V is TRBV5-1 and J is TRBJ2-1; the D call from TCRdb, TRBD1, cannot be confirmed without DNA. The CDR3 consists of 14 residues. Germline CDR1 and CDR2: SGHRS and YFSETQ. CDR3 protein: CASSPGTDYNEQFF.

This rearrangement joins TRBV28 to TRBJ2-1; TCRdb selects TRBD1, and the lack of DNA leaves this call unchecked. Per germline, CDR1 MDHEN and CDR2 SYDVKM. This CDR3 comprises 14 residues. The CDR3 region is CASSRDARGNEQFF.